This is a list of T cell receptor beta chains from one sample in a study of Graves' ophthalmopathy and Graves' hyperthyroidism. MiXCR, applied by TCRdb to the multiplex PCR reads, yields one record per CDR3 protein. Found here are 740,000 or so distinct CDR3 sequences, roughly 41% of them singletons; the top ten hold 44%. Source material: peripheral blood. These TCRs come from an adult man with Graves' ophthalmopathy. CDR3s include the opening cysteine and the closing phenylalanine or tryptophan. The D gene is left open where the match is weak. Size is omitted from some rows. Given values are once, few, many or a class for expanded clones.

v_call: TRBV10-3
d_call: -
clone_size: many
j_call: TRBJ2-7
cdr3_aa: CAISEIASVASGPYEQYF
cdr3_nt: TGTGCCATCAGTGAGATTGCTTCGGTAGCGAGTGGACCCTACGAGCAGTACTTC

v_call: TRBV19
d_call: -
clone_size: many
j_call: TRBJ1-1
cdr3_aa: CASRTQGNTEAFF
cdr3_nt: TGTGCCAGTAGGACTCAGGGGAACACTGAAGCTTTCTTT

v_call: TRBV15
d_call: -
clone_size: -
j_call: TRBJ1-4
cdr3_aa: CATSRGGGGQGEKLFF
cdr3_nt: TGTGCCACCAGCAGAGGGGGGGGGGGACAAGGTGAAAAACTGTTTTTT

v_call: TRBV19
d_call: TRBD2
clone_size: many
j_call: TRBJ2-7
cdr3_aa: CASSVSGGAYEQYF
cdr3_nt: TGTGCCAGTAGTGTATCGGGGGGGGCCTACGAGCAGTACTTC

v_call: TRBV9
d_call: -
clone_size: many
j_call: TRBJ2-7
cdr3_aa: CASSTSQDASYEQYF
cdr3_nt: TGTGCCAGCAGCACCAGCCAGGACGCATCCTACGAGCAGTACTTC

v_call: TRBV20-1
d_call: TRBD1
clone_size: -
j_call: TRBJ2-2
cdr3_aa: CSAGLPGTGVSGELFF
cdr3_nt: TGCAGTGCTGGCCTCCCCGGGACAGGGGTGTCCGGGGAGCTGTTTTTT

v_call: TRBV19
d_call: -
clone_size: -
j_call: TRBJ2-5
cdr3_aa: CASAWTAEQETQYF
cdr3_nt: TGTGCCAGTGCGTGGACAGCGGAACAAGAGACCCAGTACTTC

v_call: TRBV29-1
d_call: TRBD1
clone_size: many
j_call: TRBJ2-7
cdr3_aa: CSVQDRGSFYEQYF
cdr3_nt: TGCAGCGTCCAGGACAGGGGGTCGTTCTACGAGCAGTACTTC

v_call: TRBV19
d_call: -
clone_size: -
j_call: TRBJ1-6
cdr3_aa: CASLRSRSNSPLHF
cdr3_nt: TGTGCCAGTTTACGGTCTCGCTCGAATTCACCCCTCCACTTT

v_call: TRBV7-9
d_call: -
clone_size: -
j_call: TRBJ1-5
cdr3_aa: CASSSVGEGQAQHF
cdr3_nt: TGTGCCAGCAGCTCTGTCGGTGAAGGTCAGGCCCAGCATTTT

v_call: TRBV24-1
d_call: -
clone_size: many
j_call: TRBJ1-2
cdr3_aa: CATSEGNRYGYTF
cdr3_nt: TGTGCCACCAGTGAAGGGAATCGTTATGGCTACACCTTC

v_call: TRBV20-1
d_call: -
clone_size: -
j_call: TRBJ2-2
cdr3_aa: CSASREDRDSGELFF
cdr3_nt: TGCAGTGCTAGTCGAGAGGACCGGGATTCCGGGGAGCTGTTTTTT

v_call: TRBV25-1
d_call: -
clone_size: few
j_call: TRBJ2-7
cdr3_aa: CASSYRDIRTRQYF
cdr3_nt: TGTGCCAGCAGTTATCGGGACATAAGGACTCGGCAGTACTTC

v_call: TRBV29-1
d_call: TRBD2
clone_size: many
j_call: TRBJ2-5
cdr3_aa: CSVRGLAGSQETQYF
cdr3_nt: TGCAGCGTTCGAGGACTAGCGGGAAGCCAAGAGACCCAGTACTTC

v_call: TRBV29-1
d_call: -
clone_size: -
j_call: TRBJ1-6
cdr3_aa: CNVVQGSSSPLHF
cdr3_nt: TGCAACGTTGTACAGGGCTCGAGTTCACCCCTCCACTTT

v_call: TRBV2
d_call: -
clone_size: -
j_call: TRBJ2-1
cdr3_aa: CASRTDSGSYNEQFF
cdr3_nt: TGTGCCAGCAGAACCGATAGCGGCTCCTACAATGAGCAGTTCTTC

v_call: TRBV7-6
d_call: TRBD1
clone_size: -
j_call: TRBJ1-3
cdr3_aa: CASSLRRQGAVAGNTIYF
cdr3_nt: TGTGCCAGCAGCTTAAGAAGACAGGGGGCTGTGGCTGGAAACACCATATATTTT

v_call: TRBV25-1
d_call: TRBD2
clone_size: -
j_call: TRBJ2-2
cdr3_aa: CASSWDTGTSRVPGELFF
cdr3_nt: TGTGCCAGCAGTTGGGACACCGGGACTAGCCGCGTTCCCGGGGAGCTGTTTTTT

v_call: TRBV25-1
d_call: -
clone_size: -
j_call: TRBJ1-2
cdr3_aa: CASSDLTGPYGYTF
cdr3_nt: TGTGCCAGCAGTGACCTGACAGGCCCATATGGCTACACCTTC

v_call: TRBV25-1
d_call: -
clone_size: -
j_call: TRBJ2-2
cdr3_aa: CASSQEGVGGELFF
cdr3_nt: TGCGCCAGCAGCCAAGAGGGGGTAGGCGGGGAGCTGTTTTTT

v_call: TRBV25-1
d_call: -
clone_size: many
j_call: TRBJ1-6
cdr3_aa: CASSEGNSPLHF
cdr3_nt: TGTGCCAGCAGTGAGGGTAATTCACCCCTCCACTTT

v_call: TRBV24-1
d_call: -
clone_size: -
j_call: TRBJ1-5
cdr3_aa: CATSDRTVGEEETQHF
cdr3_nt: TGTGCCACCAGTGATCGGACAGTTGGGGAGGAAGAGACCCAGCATTTT

v_call: TRBV28
d_call: TRBD2
clone_size: -
j_call: TRBJ2-7
cdr3_aa: CASSSGGPWEQYF
cdr3_nt: TGTGCCAGCAGTAGCGGGGGGCCTTGGGAGCAGTACTTC

v_call: TRBV25-1
d_call: TRBD1
clone_size: once
j_call: TRBJ1-2
cdr3_aa: CASSSGQGGYTGYTF
cdr3_nt: TGTGCCAGCAGCTCAGGACAGGGAGGATATACCGGCTACACCTTC

v_call: TRBV7-6
d_call: TRBD2
clone_size: -
j_call: TRBJ2-2
cdr3_aa: CASTSGGGTDTGELFF
cdr3_nt: TGTGCCAGCACCAGCGGGGGGGGCACGGACACCGGGGAGCTGTTTTTT

v_call: TRBV20-1
d_call: TRBD1
clone_size: few
j_call: TRBJ1-6
cdr3_aa: CSALRTGGIPLHF
cdr3_nt: TGCAGTGCCCTTCGGACAGGGGGCATACCCCTCCACTTT

v_call: TRBV19
d_call: TRBD1
clone_size: -
j_call: TRBJ1-1
cdr3_aa: CASSATGADTEAFF
cdr3_nt: TGTGCCAGTAGTGCCACAGGGGCGGACACTGAAGCTTTCTTT

v_call: TRBV25-1
d_call: -
clone_size: -
j_call: TRBJ1-1
cdr3_aa: CASSAYGRGPTEAFF
cdr3_nt: TGTGCCAGCAGTGCTTATGGCAGAGGACCCACTGAAGCTTTCTTT

v_call: TRBV6-6
d_call: TRBD1
clone_size: -
j_call: TRBJ1-2
cdr3_aa: CASSTPGTGLGNYGYTF
cdr3_nt: TGTGCCAGCAGCACTCCCGGGACAGGACTTGGGAACTATGGCTACACCTTC

v_call: TRBV2
d_call: TRBD1
clone_size: -
j_call: TRBJ2-3
cdr3_aa: CASKTGSTDTQYF
cdr3_nt: TGTGCCAGCAAGACAGGGTCCACAGATACGCAGTATTTT

v_call: TRBV7-3
d_call: -
clone_size: -
j_call: TRBJ2-1
cdr3_aa: CASSLSSGRQAEQFF
cdr3_nt: TGTGCCAGCAGCTTAAGTTCGGGGAGGCAGGCTGAGCAGTTCTTC

v_call: TRBV29-1
d_call: -
clone_size: -
j_call: TRBJ2-7
cdr3_aa: CSVPAGAYEQYF
cdr3_nt: TGCAGCGTTCCGGCAGGGGCCTACGAGCAGTACTTC

v_call: TRBV10-3
d_call: -
clone_size: few
j_call: TRBJ1-4
cdr3_aa: CAISESSGVGDEKLFF
cdr3_nt: TGTGCCATCAGTGAGTCCTCAGGGGTTGGGGATGAAAAACTGTTTTTT

v_call: TRBV12-3/TRBV12-4
d_call: -
clone_size: once
j_call: TRBJ2-7
cdr3_aa: CASSLRAGDGEQYF
cdr3_nt: TGTGCCAGCAGTTTAAGGGCAGGGGACGGCGAGCAGTACTTC

v_call: TRBV15
d_call: TRBD1
clone_size: many
j_call: TRBJ1-5
cdr3_aa: CATSSTPTGYQQPQHF
cdr3_nt: TGTGCCACCAGCAGTACACCGACAGGGTATCAGCAGCCCCAGCATTTT

v_call: TRBV12-3/TRBV12-4
d_call: -
clone_size: many
j_call: TRBJ2-7
cdr3_aa: CASSGGMNVEQYF
cdr3_nt: TGTGCCAGCAGTGGGGGGATGAATGTCGAGCAGTACTTC

v_call: TRBV4-2
d_call: -
clone_size: -
j_call: TRBJ2-7
cdr3_aa: CASSQQAAGSSDEQYF
cdr3_nt: TGTGCCAGCAGCCAACAGGCGGCAGGGTCTTCCGACGAGCAGTACTTC

v_call: TRBV7-6
d_call: TRBD1
clone_size: few
j_call: TRBJ1-4
cdr3_aa: CASKTGDHEKLFF
cdr3_nt: TGTGCCAGCAAGACAGGGGACCATGAAAAACTGTTTTTT

v_call: TRBV10-2
d_call: -
clone_size: few
j_call: TRBJ2-6
cdr3_aa: CASSLGVTNSGANVLTF
cdr3_nt: TGCGCCAGCAGCTTGGGGGTGACCAACTCTGGGGCCAACGTCCTGACTTTC

v_call: TRBV7-9
d_call: TRBD1
clone_size: -
j_call: TRBJ1-3
cdr3_aa: CASSPIWDRDSGNTIYF
cdr3_nt: TGTGCCAGCAGCCCTATCTGGGACAGGGACTCTGGAAACACCATATATTTT

v_call: TRBV4-1
d_call: -
clone_size: -
j_call: TRBJ2-7
cdr3_aa: CASSQGVGGPSYEQYF
cdr3_nt: TGCGCCAGCAGCCAAGGGGTCGGGGGGCCTTCCTACGAGCAGTACTTC

v_call: TRBV29-1
d_call: -
clone_size: -
j_call: TRBJ1-1
cdr3_aa: CSVQGVPNEAFF
cdr3_nt: TGCAGCGTACAGGGTGTGCCTAATGAAGCTTTCTTT

v_call: TRBV4-1
d_call: TRBD2
clone_size: -
j_call: TRBJ2-5
cdr3_aa: CASSQVGPGGGTQYF
cdr3_nt: TGCGCCAGCAGCCAAGTTGGCCCGGGGGGGGGAACCCAGTACTTC

v_call: TRBV12-3/TRBV12-4
d_call: -
clone_size: -
j_call: TRBJ1-1
cdr3_aa: CASSRDGLQGKAFF
cdr3_nt: TGTGCCAGCAGCCGGGACGGTCTTCAAGGAAAAGCTTTCTTT

v_call: TRBV19
d_call: TRBD1
clone_size: -
j_call: TRBJ1-5
cdr3_aa: CASSMNPGGSSPQHF
cdr3_nt: TGTGCCAGTAGTATGAACCCAGGGGGGTCTTCGCCCCAGCATTTT

v_call: TRBV10-3
d_call: TRBD2
clone_size: -
j_call: TRBJ2-3
cdr3_aa: CAISESGGGADTQYF
cdr3_nt: TGTGCCATCAGTGAGTCTGGTGGGGGGGCAGATACGCAGTATTTT

v_call: TRBV29-1
d_call: -
clone_size: -
j_call: TRBJ1-4
cdr3_aa: CSVEGGIGTQFF
cdr3_nt: TGCAGCGTTGAGGGTGGAATTGGGACCCAGTTTTTT

v_call: TRBV9
d_call: TRBD1
clone_size: few
j_call: TRBJ2-7
cdr3_aa: CASSGQGRYEQYF
cdr3_nt: TGTGCCAGCAGTGGACAGGGACGCTACGAGCAGTACTTC

v_call: TRBV5-1
d_call: TRBD1
clone_size: -
j_call: TRBJ1-2
cdr3_aa: CASSPGGGSAYGYTF
cdr3_nt: TGCGCCAGCAGCCCTGGAGGGGGCTCTGCCTATGGCTACACCTTC